The rows below give T cell receptor beta chains drawn from one sample of a study of T cell responses to AZD1222 COVID-19 vaccine. Assay used: immunoSEQ multiplex PCR; TCRdb lists only in-frame clones, some missing. The sample records about 110,000 clones, about 86% being singletons. Sequencing was performed on peripheral blood, taken on day 0 of AZD1222 vaccination. The receptor source for this set is an adult in good health. Both conserved end residues are part of each CDR3. D genes are given only for firm matches. Rows give clone size only sometimes, using once, few, many, or a class for an expanded clone.

J gene,D gene,V gene,clone size,CDR3 protein,CDR3 DNA
TRBJ2-1,.,TRBV7-9,.,CASSLAPGTGVNEQFF,TGTGCCAGCAGCTTAGCCCCCGGGACGGGGGTCAATGAGCAGTTCTTC
TRBJ2-7,TRBD1,TRBV27,.,CASSLTGHPYEQYF,TGTGCCAGCAGTTTGACAGGGCACCCCTACGAGCAGTACTTC
TRBJ2-7,TRBD1,TRBV2,.,CASSRQGNSYEQYF,TGTGCCAGCAGTCGACAGGGGAACTCCTACGAGCAGTACTTC
TRBJ2-3,.,TRBV2,.,CASSQGSTDTQYF,TGTGCCAGCAGTCAAGGCAGCACAGATACGCAGTATTTT
TRBJ1-1,.,TRBV9,.,CASSKVVSGSEAFF,TGTGCCAGCAGCAAAGTAGTGTCGGGCTCTGAAGCTTTCTTT
TRBJ1-6,.,TRBV5-1,few,CASSLVPGDSDSPLHF,TGCGCCAGCAGCTTGGTCCCAGGAGACAGCGATTCACCCCTCCACTTT
TRBJ1-2,TRBD1,TRBV11-2,once,CASSLRGDRGGSGYTF,TGTGCCAGCAGCTTACGGGGGGACAGGGGAGGTTCGGGCTACACCTTC
TRBJ2-7,.,TRBV15,.,CATSKDSYYEQYF,TGTGCCACCAGCAAGGACAGCTACTACGAGCAGTACTTC
TRBJ1-2,TRBD1,TRBV27,.,CASSPRDRALYGYTF,TGTGCCAGCAGTCCCCGGGACAGGGCTCTCTATGGCTACACCTTC
TRBJ2-6,TRBD1,TRBV3-1/TRBV3-2,.,CASSRQDTRGTGANVLTF,TGTGCCAGCAGCCGACAAGATACCAGGGGGACTGGGGCCAACGTCCTGACTTTC
TRBJ1-3,.,TRBV7-7,.,CASSLAWGDGNTIYF,TGTGCCAGCAGCTTAGCCTGGGGGGACGGAAACACCATATATTTT
TRBJ2-1,.,TRBV7-3,.,CASSIRDRYPYNEQFF,TGTGCCAGCAGCATCCGGGACCGCTATCCCTACAATGAGCAGTTCTTC
TRBJ1-1,.,TRBV13,.,CASIGPGGGTEAFF,TGTGCCAGCATTGGGCCGGGGGGCGGCACTGAAGCTTTCTTT
TRBJ1-6,TRBD1,TRBV4-3,.,CASSHESGTGSSPLHF,TGCGCCAGCAGCCACGAATCCGGGACAGGTTCTTCACCCCTCCACTTT
TRBJ1-1,.,TRBV24-1,.,CATKGGTVNTEAFF,TGTGCCACCAAGGGAGGAACAGTGAACACTGAAGCTTTCTTT
TRBJ1-2,.,TRBV3-1/TRBV3-2,.,CASCTPGEGYGYTF,TGTGCCAGCTGTACACCGGGAGAAGGCTATGGCTACACCTTC